Each of the 8 T cell receptor beta chains below was sequenced from the same sample in a study of T cell changes during pregnancy in multiple sclerosis. Generated by immunoSEQ multiplex PCR, the TCRdb table keeps only in-frame clones and is missing some. The sample includes about 80,000 clones, 92% of them seen just once. The sample consisted of peripheral blood, taken before pregnancy. The receptor set was obtained from a female donor with multiple sclerosis, enrolled in a pregnancy study.

The chain joins TRBV2 to TRBJ1-5, with no clear D. V was pared by 6 bases and J by 8 bases, with 8 bases between. Germline V gene lookup returns CDR1 SNHLY and CDR2 FYNNEI. This CDR3 region has 11 residues. The CDR3 here is CASSGGEPQHF. DNA of the CDR3: TGTGCCAGCAGCGGCGGGGAGCCCCAGCATTTT. Full variable domain (outside the CDR3, taken from reference TRBV2 and TRBJ1-5): EPEVTQTPSHQVTQMGQEVILRCVPISNHLYFYWYRQILGQKVEFLVSFYNNEISEKSEIFDDQFSVERPDGSNFTLKIRSTKLEDSAMYFCASSGGEPQHFGDGTRLSIL.

The chain has TRBV19 and TRBJ1-2; D not certain. This CDR3 has 12 residues. Germline lookup yields CDR1 LNHDA and CDR2 SQIVND (reference sequence). With 1 base removed from V and 7 bases from J, the gap between germline ends came to 7 bases. DNA for the CDR3: TGTGCCAGTAGTATAGCAACAGCTGGCTACACCTTC. Encoded protein: CASSIATAGYTF.

This rearrangement joins TRBV5-5 to TRBJ1-2, with 9 bases that match TRBD1. This CDR3 comprises 16 residues. Per germline, CDR1 SGHKS and CDR2 YYEKEE (reference sequence). V lost 1 base to trimming and J lost 7 bases; unmatched junction nucleotides: 11. CDR3 residues: CASSLLIRDREGGYTF. CDR3 DNA: TGTGCCAGCAGCTTGTTAATTAGGGACAGGGAGGGTGGCTACACCTTC.

This sequence joins TRBV4-1 and TRBJ2-2, with D unresolved. The CDR3 is 16 residues long. CDR1 MGHRA and CDR2 YSYEKL come from the germline V gene. V lost 0 bases to trimming and J lost 0 bases, with 8 bases between them. This chain's CDR3 is CASSQDVLPNTGELFF. For the CDR3, the DNA is TGCGCCAGCAGCCAAGATGTGCTACCGAACACCGGGGAGCTGTTTTTT.

V is TRBV29-1 and J is TRBJ2-5; 9 bases are shared with TRBD2. Trimming took 4 bases from V and 2 from J; bases not matched to a gene: 2. Germline-derived CDR1 and CDR2 are SQVTM and ANQGSEA. There are 13 residues in the CDR3. CDR3 sequence reads: CSVVAGGQETQYF. The CDR3 region has the DNA TGCAGCGTTGTGGCGGGGGGGCAAGAGACCCAGTACTTC.

V gene TRBV5-1 combines with J gene TRBJ2-2; D perhaps matches TRBD2 (5 bases). The CDR3 length is 16 residues. Germline V gene lookup returns CDR1 SGHRS and CDR2 YFSETQ. The V gene lost 3 bases and the J gene lost 3 bases, with 15 bases spanning the gap. CDR3 DNA: TGCGCCAGCAGCTGGACGGGGAATGGGGACACCGGGGAGCTGTTTTTT. It encodes CASSWTGNGDTGELFF.

This rearrangement joins TRBV5-6 to TRBJ1-2; unclear D gene. The CDR3 loop spans 16 amino acids. Trimming removed 5 bases at V and 0 bases at J, with 17 bases between. Germline CDR1 and CDR2: SGHDT and YYEEEE. The CDR3 DNA reads TGTGCCAGCAGACCGACCGGTGCCCGGGCTAACTATGGCTACACCTTC. Translating it yields CASRPTGARANYGYTF.

This rearrangement joins TRBV13 to TRBJ2-1; 9 bases line up with TRBD2. Trimming took 4 bases from V and 0 from J; bases not matched to a gene: 10. CDR1 is PRHDT and CDR2 is FYEKMQ in the germline V gene (reference sequence). The CDR3 loop spans 18 amino acids. As DNA, the CDR3 is TGTGCCAGCAGCTCCCCAACTAGCGGGCCCAGCTCCTACAATGAGCAGTTCTTC. Translating gives CASSSPTSGPSSYNEQFF.